The next 15 T cell receptor beta chains were all read from a single sample in a study of blood T cells in healthy people across ages. The second PCR ran roughly 7 to 12 cycles with a sample-barcoded 5' primer and J-beta primers. TCRdb re-called the 5' RACE reads with MiXCR, one entry per CDR3 protein. The sample gives roughly 1,000,000 distinct CDR3 sequences, around 25% of which show up once; approximately 0.79% is in the top ten. These data were also filed under a second study, of T cells of mothers and their children.

The sample taken for sequencing was blood. These receptors were collected from a girl aged 2 to 9 in good health.

The chain is built from TRBV5-6 and TRBJ2-5; D uncertain. Germline V gene lookup returns CDR1 SGHDT and CDR2 YYEEEE. Trimming removed 3 bases at V and 5 bases at J, with 17 bases between. CDR3 length equals 15 residues. The CDR3 bases are TGTGCCAGCAGCTCGTGGACCTCCCCGTGGGAGACCCAGTACTTC. It specifies CASSSWTSPWETQYF.

This clonotype has more than one count but fewer than ten. The chain uses TRBV3-1 and TRBJ1-5, with TRBD1 identical over 9 bases. Germline-derived CDR1 and CDR2 are LGHDT and YNNKEL (reference sequence). With V trimmed by 4 bases and J by 0 bases, 7 bases remained unmatched. CDR3 length: 17 residues. CDR3 coding DNA: TGTGCCAGCAGCCCGGGACAGGGCGGACATAGCAATCAGCCCCAGCATTTT. It encodes CASSPGQGGHSNQPQHF. Together with reference TRBV3-1 and TRBJ1-5, the CDR3 gives the full variable domain: DTAVSQTPKYLVTQMGNDKSIKCEQNLGHDTMYWYKQDSKKFLKIMFSYNNKELIINETVPNRFSPKSPDKAHLNLHINSLELGDSAVYFCASSPGQGGHSNQPQHFGDGTRLSIL.

This clonotype has ten or more counts. The junction and the germline gene differ at one end; a read error may be behind it. J is TRBJ1-1 and V is TRBV12-3 or TRBV12-4; the D is unclear. This CDR3 spans 11 amino acids. CDR3 amino acids: CASSLGIEAFF. CDR3 coding DNA: TGTGCCAGCAGCTTAGGGATTGAAGCTTTCTTT.

This clonotype came up many times. The chain is built from TRBV20-1 and TRBJ2-7, with a possible D match to TRBD2 (5 bases). The germline V and J ends were trimmed by 1 base and 3 bases, with 7 bases remaining between them. The germline gives CDR1 DFQATT, CDR2 SNEGSKA (reference sequence). This CDR3 spans 12 amino acids. This chain's CDR3 is CSARGTFYEQYF. CDR3 sequence (DNA): TGCAGTGCTAGAGGGACTTTCTACGAGCAGTACTTC.

The sample holds a few counts of this clonotype. The chain links TRBV13 to TRBJ2-1, with D possibly matching TRBD2 (6 bases). CDR3 length: 15 amino acids. V was pared by 7 bases and J by 7 bases, with 20 bases between. Per the germline V gene, CDR1 is PRHDT and CDR2 is FYEKMQ (reference sequence). CDR3 in amino acids: CASISLGGSLNEQFF. The DNA for the CDR3 is TGTGCCAGCATTTCCCTGGGGGGATCTCTGAATGAGCAGTTCTTC.

This clonotype has a handful of counts. The chain combines TRBV12-3 or TRBV12-4 with TRBJ1-5; 10 nucleotides agree with TRBD1. The V segment lost 5 bases and the J segment 2 bases; nucleotides outside the gene matches: 15. The CDR3 is made up of 19 amino acids. This chain's CDR3 is CASSPWDRGHDRGNQPQHF. The CDR3 DNA reads TGTGCCAGCAGTCCGTGGGACAGGGGACACGACCGGGGCAATCAGCCCCAGCATTTT.

This clonotype turned up a few times. V is TRBV5-5 and J is TRBJ1-1; no definite D call. The CDR3 is 13 residues long. V was clipped by 3 bases and J by 6 bases, with 12 bases between them. The germline CDR1 and CDR2 sequences are SGHKS and YYEKEE (reference sequence). CDR3 bases: TGTGCCAGCAGCTCGGCGCGGGAGCCTGAAGCTTTCTTT. Translated: CASSSAREPEAFF. Drawing the rest from reference TRBV5-5 and TRBJ1-1, the complete variable domain is DAGVTQSPTHLIKTRGQQVTLRCSPISGHKSVSWYQQVLGQGPQFIFQYYEKEERGRGNFPDRFSARQFPNYSSELNVNALLLGDSALYLCASSSAREPEAFFGQGTRLTVV.

This chain connects TRBV4-2 to TRBJ2-5, with TRBD2 matching over 7 bases. CDR1 LGHNA and CDR2 YNFKEQ come from the germline V gene. The CDR3 is 16 amino acids. V lost 4 bases, J lost 1 base, and 9 bases stayed unmatched. Here the CDR3 reads CASSPSRAGTQETQYF. The CDR3 DNA reads TGTGCCAGCAGCCCCAGTCGAGCGGGAACCCAAGAGACCCAGTACTTC.

The sample holds a few counts of this clonotype. This chain uses TRBV6-5 with TRBJ2-2; D is perhaps TRBD2 (5 bases). The V gene lost 8 bases and the J gene lost 4 bases, with 17 bases spanning the gap. The CDR3 is 15 amino acids. The germline gives CDR1 MNHEY, CDR2 SVGAGI. The CDR3 protein is CASPRKGDPTGELFF. In DNA, the CDR3 is TGTGCCAGCCCCAGGAAGGGAGACCCCACCGGGGAGCTGTTTTTT.

The chain combines TRBV7-9 with TRBJ2-5; 7 bases map to TRBD2. The V and J ends lost 4 bases and 1 base, in that order; junction bases with no gene match: 6. Germline loops: CDR1 SEHNR, CDR2 FQNEAQ (reference sequence). The CDR3 is made up of 15 amino acids. For the CDR3, the DNA is TGTGCCAGCAGCTCGAGGGCTAGCGGCCAAGAGACCCAGTACTTC. Translated: CASSSRASGQETQYF.

The chain carries TRBV7-9 and TRBJ2-5, with no clear D. The closer fit of TRBJ2-7 to the DNA end suggests the J call may be wrong. The V gene's germline CDR1 is SEHNR and CDR2 FQNEAQ (reference sequence). The CDR3 sequence is 14 residues long. CDR3 DNA: TGTGCCAGCAGCTTGGGATATGGAGTTTACGAGCAGTACTTC. This gives the protein CASSLGYGVYEQYF.

V usage is TRBV29-1 and J usage is TRBJ1-2; D gene unclear. The germline V gene encodes CDR1 SQVTM and CDR2 ANQGSEA. This CDR3 region has 11 residues. V lost 4 bases and J 4 bases, leaving 7 bases between the germline ends. The CDR3 sequence is CSVVILYGYTF. The CDR3 DNA follows: TGCAGCGTTGTAATCCTCTATGGCTACACCTTC.

This clonotype was detected only a few times. The chain uses TRBV28 and TRBJ2-5; D is ambiguous. The V and J ends lost 5 bases and 5 bases respectively, with 15 bases between them. The germline V gene encodes CDR1 MDHEN and CDR2 SYDVKM. CDR3 length equals 14 residues. The CDR3 reads CASSPRPGRETQYF. CDR3 coding DNA: TGTGCCAGCAGTCCTCGACCCGGGCGGGAGACCCAGTACTTC.

The chain joins TRBV13 to TRBJ1-1, with D possibly being TRBD1 (6 bases). Trimming removed 0 bases at V and 0 bases at J, with 17 bases between. The germline V gene encodes CDR1 PRHDT and CDR2 FYEKMQ (reference sequence). The CDR3 spans 18 residues. The CDR3 is CASSLGRGLGTMNTEAFF. CDR3 DNA: TGTGCCAGCAGCTTAGGGCGAGGGCTGGGGACAATGAACACTGAAGCTTTCTTT.

The J gene is TRBJ2-5, the V gene TRBV24-1, with D possibly being TRBD1 or TRBD2 (5 bases each). The CDR3 has 15 residues. Trimming removed 10 bases from V and 11 bases from J, with 28 bases in between. The germline CDR1 and CDR2 sequences are KGHDR and SFDVKD. The CDR3 reads CATSHNLGTARPQYF. The CDR3 region has the DNA TGTGCCACTAGTCACAACCTGGGGACCGCCCGGCCTCAGTACTTC.